These 9 T cell receptor beta chains came from one sample sequenced in a study of T cells in Graves' hyperthyroidism and ophthalmopathy. Amplification of TCR beta CDR3 regions used RNA as the template. The primer set for the first-round RT-PCR of the TCR CDR3 was HTBI. TCRdb recomputed calls from the multiplex PCR reads with MiXCR, one row per CDR3 protein. The profile shows hundreds of thousands of distinct CDR3 sequences, 14% of them singletons. Sequenced sample: blood. The receptors were sampled from a woman under 30 with Graves' hyperthyroidism.

The rearrangement uses TRBV5-6 and TRBJ2-7, with 8 bases fitting TRBD1. The junction had 6 bases not matched to a gene; V was cut back by 4 bases and J by 3 bases. This CDR3 comprises 14 residues. Looked up from germline, CDR1 is SGHDT and CDR2 is YYEEEE. Here the CDR3 reads CASSETGDVYEQYF. Written as DNA, the CDR3 is TGTGCCAGCAGCGAGACAGGGGATGTCTACGAGCAGTACTTC. The full variable domain, with the rest looked up from reference TRBV5-6 and TRBJ2-7, is DAGVTQSPTHLIKTRGQQVTLRCSPKSGHDTVSWYQQALGQGPQFIFQYYEEEERQRGNFPDRFSGHQFPNYSSELNVNALLLGDSALYLCASSETGDVYEQYFGPGTRLTVT.

V and J are TRBV10-2 and TRBJ2-7; perhaps TRBD2 as D (6 bases). CDR3 length equals 15 residues. V lost 2 bases, J lost 2 bases, and 13 bases lay in between. Germline V CDR1 and CDR2: WSHSY, SAAADI. The CDR3 DNA follows: TGCGCCAGCAGTGAGGGGTCCGCGGGGACCTACGAGCAGTACTTC. Translated, it gives CASSEGSAGTYEQYF.

This clonotype was detected many times. The rearrangement joins TRBV7-9 to TRBJ2-3; 8 bases align to TRBD2. The CDR3 totals 14 residues. Germline V gene lookup returns CDR1 SEHNR and CDR2 FQNEAQ (reference sequence). The trim removed 7 bases at V and 1 base at J, leaving 4 bases unmatched. DNA of the CDR3: TGTGCCAGCAAGTCGGGAGGGGGCACAGATACGCAGTATTTT. Protein product: CASKSGGGTDTQYF.

This clonotype showed up many times. The chain has TRBV27 and TRBJ1-2; 7 nucleotides align to TRBD1. The CDR3 is made up of 14 amino acids. Unmatched junction bases numbered 7, after V lost 5 bases and J lost 4 bases. Germline V gives CDR1 MNHEY, CDR2 SMNVEV (reference sequence). CDR3 in DNA: TGTGCCAGCAGTCCGCGACAGGGTTCCTATGGCTACACCTTC. Its translation: CASSPRQGSYGYTF.

This clonotype was seen repeatedly, ten times or more. This chain links TRBV5-5 with TRBJ2-7; possibly TRBD2 for D (5 bases). Germline V gives CDR1 SGHKS, CDR2 YYEKEE (reference sequence). The CDR3 is made up of 14 amino acids. V was clipped by 0 bases and J by 3 bases, with 10 bases between them. CDR3 DNA sequence: TGTGCCAGCAGCTTGGGGGGAGAGATCTACGAGCAGTACTTC. Translating gives CASSLGGEIYEQYF.

CDR3 DNA: TGTGCCAGCAGCTTCGGACAGTTAGCTGAAGCTTTCTTT. As protein: CASSFGQLAEAFF. The chain has TRBV7-9 and TRBJ1-1; possible D gene TRBD1, 6 bases. Per the germline V gene, CDR1 is SEHNR and CDR2 is FQNEAQ (reference sequence). V lost 3 bases and J lost 6, with 11 bases in between. The CDR3 spans 13 residues.

This clonotype was recorded at least ten times. The CDR3 protein is CAWSVGTSGIHEQYF. The CDR3 DNA sequence: TGTGCCTGGAGTGTAGGGACTAGCGGGATTCACGAGCAGTACTTC. The V and J genes are TRBV30 and TRBJ2-7; 13 bases are a match to TRBD2. V shed 0 bases, J shed 5 bases, and the junction held 4 bases outside the gene matches. Germline V lookup: CDR1 GTSNPN, CDR2 SVGIG (reference sequence). CDR3 length: 15 amino acids.

There are many counts of this clonotype. V is TRBV28 and J is TRBJ2-1; 10 bases match TRBD1. Germline CDR1 and CDR2: MDHEN and SYDVKM. The CDR3 totals 14 residues. The V gene end was trimmed by 7 bases and the J gene end by 9 bases; junction bases not matched to a gene: 9. Written as DNA, the CDR3 is TGTGCCAGCACCGTCGGGACAGGGGCGGGTGAGCAGTTCTTC. Residues: CASTVGTGAGEQFF.

The genes are TRBV9 and TRBJ2-4; 7 bases are shared with TRBD1. Germline CDR1 is SGDLS and CDR2 is YYNGEE. Trimming took 0 bases from V and 9 from J; bases not matched to a gene: 9. The CDR3 length is 15 residues. The CDR3, as DNA: TGTGCCAGCAGCGTAGCCCCTGGGACAGCGACCATTCAGTACTTC. This codes for CASSVAPGTATIQYF.